This T cell receptor beta chain was sequenced in a study of blood T cell repertoires in COVID-19. As for the study in general: The analysed material was cDNA or gDNA that came from T cells, B-cell-depleted T cells, or PBMCs.

Everyone who took part was roughly 18 to 100 years old, and they came from roughly 25 US areas. Cohort 3 recovery required two negative PCRs, clearance, or symptom resolution. In the original processing: Nucleated cell number was recorded as an estimate derived from reference gene primer amplification. Here immunoSEQ multiplex PCR was the method, and the copy in TCRdb shows in-frame clones only, minus some. V, J and clone size derive from that table, while D and trimming were established from the DNA sequence. Among roughly 230,000 clones, about 80% were seen once, and the ten largest hold about 3%. The CDR3 is 14 residues long. V gave up 7 bases and J gave up 7 bases, with 17 bases separating them. The germline V gene encodes CDR1 MDHEN and CDR2 SYDVKM.

The sequenced material came from PBMCs or T cells enriched from blood (not recorded which). This chain joins TRBV28 and TRBJ2-1; perhaps TRBD1 as D (5 bases). This TCR came from a man aged 45 to 65 who had recovered from COVID-19. The CDR3 spells CASNPSRVRNEQFF. The CDR3 coding sequence is TGTGCCAGCAACCCGTCCAGGGTAAGGAATGAGCAGTTCTTC.